This T cell receptor beta chain appears in the sequencing data of a study of blood T cell repertoires in COVID-19. Background on the study: The United States, Italy and Spain were the sources of the acute and convalescent COVID-19 samples. Sample material is recorded as cDNA or gDNA derived from T cells, B-cell-depleted T cells, or PBMCs.

This CDR3 has 16 residues. V shed 4 bases, J shed 9 bases, and the junction held 13 bases outside the gene matches. CDR1 and CDR2 (germline): SGHNT, YYREEE (reference sequence). This clone was seen just once. Produced via immunoSEQ multiplex PCR; TCRdb's table is partial and in-frame only. Among about 60,000 clones listed, approximately 92% were seen once. This TCR came from a human donor with active COVID-19. The donor label of this sample is uncertain. The source material was peripheral blood. This chain links TRBV5-4 with TRBJ1-4; 9 nucleotides match TRBD1. The CDR3 DNA sequence: TGTGCCAGCAGCCAATTTACAGGGGGCTTGTCTAAAAAACTGTTTTTT. Protein sequence: CASSQFTGGLSKKLFF.